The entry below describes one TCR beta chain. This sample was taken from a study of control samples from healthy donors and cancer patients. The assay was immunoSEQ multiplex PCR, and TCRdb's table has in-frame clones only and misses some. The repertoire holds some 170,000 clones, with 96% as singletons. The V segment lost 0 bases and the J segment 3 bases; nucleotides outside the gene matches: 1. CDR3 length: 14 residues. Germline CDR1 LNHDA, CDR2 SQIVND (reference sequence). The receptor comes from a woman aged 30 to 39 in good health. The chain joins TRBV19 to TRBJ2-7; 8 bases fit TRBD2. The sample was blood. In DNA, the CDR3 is TGTGCCAGTAGTATAGAACTAGCGGACTACGAGCAGTACTTC. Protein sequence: CASSIELADYEQYF.